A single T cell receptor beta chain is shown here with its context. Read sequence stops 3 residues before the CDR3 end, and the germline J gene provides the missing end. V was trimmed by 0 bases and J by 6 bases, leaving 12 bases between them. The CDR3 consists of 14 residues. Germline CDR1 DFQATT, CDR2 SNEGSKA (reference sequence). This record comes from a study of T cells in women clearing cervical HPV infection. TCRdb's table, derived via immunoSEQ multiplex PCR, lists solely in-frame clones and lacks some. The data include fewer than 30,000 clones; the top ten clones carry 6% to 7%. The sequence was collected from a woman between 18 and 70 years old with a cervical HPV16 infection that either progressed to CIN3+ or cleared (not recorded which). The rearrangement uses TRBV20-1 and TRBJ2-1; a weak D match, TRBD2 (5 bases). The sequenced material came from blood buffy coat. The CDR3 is CSARDSRGVNEQFF. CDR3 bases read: TGCAGTGCTAGAGATTCACGGGGAGTCAATGAG.